The 27 T cell receptor beta chains listed next were all sequenced from one sample in a study of OX40 agonist ivuxolimab in advanced cancers. Sequencing was performed with immunoSEQ multiplex PCR; in TCRdb, only in-frame clones are kept and a portion is missing. The sample has more than 75,000 clones, approximately 80% seen once. The sequences come from CD4+ or CD8+ T cells sorted from blood, collected in a trial of the OX40 agonist ivuxolimab. All receptors derive from an adult with an advanced solid tumor such as melanoma, head and neck, liver or kidney cancer.

The chain carries TRBV27 and TRBJ1-2; TRBD1 might be the D (6 bases). In germline, CDR1 is MNHEY, CDR2 SMNVEV (reference sequence). The CDR3 has 15 residues. V was clipped by 5 bases and J by 3 bases, with 16 bases between them. CDR3 coding DNA: TGTGCCAGCAGTCCGACGAGGACAGCTCACTATGGCTACACCTTC. This sequence encodes CASSPTRTAHYGYTF.

The chain is built from TRBV28 and TRBJ2-7, with D perhaps being TRBD1 or TRBD2 (6 bases each). The CDR3 consists of 13 residues. Germline values: CDR1 MDHEN, CDR2 SYDVKM. CDR3 sequence (DNA): TGTGCCAGCACCCCCCGGAGGGGGAGCGAGCAGCACGTC. Protein product: CASTPRRGSEQHV.

The V call is TRBV7-3, the J call TRBJ2-1; unclear D gene. This CDR3 is 14 amino acids long. V was pared by 0 bases and J by 8 bases, with 11 bases between. The germline V gene has CDR1 SGHTA and CDR2 FQGTGA. The CDR3 nucleotides read TGTGCCAGCAGCTTAACGGGTCAGGAATATGAGCAGTTCTTC. Translated: CASSLTGQEYEQFF. The variable domain in full, completed from reference TRBV7-3 and TRBJ2-1, reads GAGVSQTPSNKVTEKGKYVELRCDPISGHTALYWYRQSLGQGPEFLIYFQGTGAADDSGLPNDRFFAVRPEGSVSTLKIQRTERGDSAVYLCASSLTGQEYEQFFGPGTRLTVL.

The chain uses TRBV4-1 and TRBJ2-2; D uncertain. V shed 1 base and J shed 1 base, with 4 bases lying between them. CDR1 is MGHRA, CDR2 YSYEKL, per germline. The CDR3 extends over 14 amino acids. The CDR3 loop is CASSQVGNTGELFF. For the CDR3, the DNA is TGCGCCAGCAGCCAAGTGGGGAACACCGGGGAGCTGTTTTTT.

The chain recombines TRBV6-5 with TRBJ2-1; the match to TRBD1 covers 9 bases. V dropped 4 bases and J dropped 8; count of bases not matched to a gene: 9. The CDR3 runs 15 residues. Germline assignment: CDR1 MNHEY and CDR2 SVGAGI. The CDR3 protein is CASSSPGTGRDEQFF. The CDR3 nucleotides are TGTGCCAGCAGTTCCCCCGGGACAGGGCGGGATGAGCAGTTCTTC.

Judged by abundance, this clone is medium-sized. V is TRBV10-3 and J is TRBJ1-2, with D possibly being TRBD1 (5 bases). The CDR3 consists of 14 residues. Germline assignment: CDR1 ENHRY and CDR2 SYGVKD. V dropped 4 bases and J dropped 4 bases, with 13 bases sitting between them. The CDR3 DNA reads as TGTGCCATCAGTGTCGAATCCCAGGGCTATGGCTACACCTTC. Translation: CAISVESQGYGYTF.

This sequence joins TRBV27 and TRBJ2-7; TRBD1 agrees at 9 bases. The CDR3 covers 14 residues. Germline CDR1 is MNHEY and CDR2 is SMNVEV (reference sequence). With V trimmed by 6 bases and J by 0 bases, 3 bases remained unmatched. This CDR3 reads CASRGQGSSYEQYV. The CDR3 DNA follows: TGTGCCAGCAGGGGACAGGGTAGCTCCTACGAGCAGTACGTC.

This clone was counted a single time. The genes are TRBV11-2 and TRBJ2-7; 15 bases fit TRBD2. CDR3 size: 16 residues. CDR1 is SGHAT, CDR2 FQNNGV, per germline. With 5 bases clipped from V and 5 bases from J, the junction kept 7 bases outside the gene matches. In DNA form, the CDR3 reads TGTGCCAGCAGCCGGACTAGCGGGGGGGTCTGGAACGAGCAGTACTTC. Translation: CASSRTSGGVWNEQYF.

The J gene is TRBJ2-3, the V gene TRBV5-6; a possible D gene is TRBD2 (6 bases). The germline CDR1 and CDR2 sequences are SGHDT and YYEEEE. Trimming removed 1 base from V and 0 bases from J, with 15 bases in between. The CDR3 has 17 residues. CDR3 sequence (DNA): TGTGCCAGCAGCTTGTGGAGGGGTGGTGGTAGCACAGATACGCAGTATTTT. Protein sequence: CASSLWRGGGSTDTQYF. Full variable domain (missing parts from reference TRBV5-6 and TRBJ2-3): DAGVTQSPTHLIKTRGQQVTLRCSPKSGHDTVSWYQQALGQGPQFIFQYYEEEERQRGNFPDRFSGHQFPNYSSELNVNALLLGDSALYLCASSLWRGGGSTDTQYFGPGTRLTVL.

In its sample, this clone was seen a few times. This chain joins TRBV4-3 and TRBJ1-5; 8 bases map to TRBD1. The CDR3 runs 14 residues. The V gene end was trimmed by 5 bases and the J gene end by 5 bases; junction bases not matched to a gene: 5. Germline V CDR1 and CDR2: LGHNA, YSLEER. CDR3 coding DNA: TGCGCCAGCAGCGCGACAGGGGACGATCAGCCCCAGCATTTT. It is translated as CASSATGDDQPQHF.

The rearrangement links TRBV6-6 to TRBJ1-5; 8 nucleotides match TRBD1. The length of the CDR3 is 12 residues. Trimming cost V 6 bases and J 5 bases; bases outside gene matches: 0. The germline V gene has CDR1 MNHNY and CDR2 SVGAGI (reference sequence). The CDR3 protein is CASRQGDQPQHF. DNA of the CDR3: TGTGCCAGCAGACAGGGGGATCAGCCCCAGCATTTT.

This clone was seen just once. J is TRBJ2-3 and V is TRBV6-5; tentative D call: TRBD1 (6 bases). V lost 0 bases and J 3 bases, leaving 13 bases between the germline ends. From germline, CDR1 is MNHEY and CDR2 SVGAGI. The CDR3 spans 16 residues. As DNA, the CDR3 is TGTGCCAGCAGTTACTCAGGGGGATTGGGGACAGATACGCAGTATTTT. Amino acid sequence: CASSYSGGLGTDTQYF.

The chain links TRBV15 to TRBJ1-5, with TRBD1 as a possible D gene (5 bases). This CDR3 contains 14 residues. Germline CDR1 LNHNV, CDR2 YYDKDF (reference sequence). V lost 3 bases to trimming and J lost 4 bases, with 10 bases between them. CDR3 coding DNA: TGTGCCACCAGCAGCCCAGGGTTTAATCAGCCCCAGCATTTT. Encoded protein: CATSSPGFNQPQHF.

The chain employs TRBV11-3 and TRBJ2-3; 8 positions match TRBD1. The CDR3 is made up of 16 amino acids. With 1 base clipped from V and 1 base from J, the junction kept 4 bases outside the gene matches. Germline-derived CDR1 and CDR2 are SGHNT and YENEEA. The CDR3 sequence: CASSLGTGKGTDTQYF. CDR3 in DNA: TGTGCCAGCAGCTTAGGGACAGGGAAGGGCACAGATACGCAGTATTTT.

The chain carries TRBV7-7 and TRBJ1-1; 9 bases line up with TRBD1. CDR3 length: 15 amino acids. Germline CDR1 is SSHAT and CDR2 is FNYEAQ (reference sequence). V dropped 5 bases and J dropped 2; count of bases not matched to a gene: 6. CDR3 in amino acids: CASSPWDRENTEAFF. As DNA, the CDR3 is TGTGCCAGCAGCCCTTGGGACAGGGAAAACACTGAAGCTTTCTTT.

This sequence joins TRBV6-1 and TRBJ1-1; D is perhaps TRBD1 (5 bases). CDR1 and CDR2 from the germline V gene are MNHNS and SASEGT. The germline V and J ends were trimmed by 8 bases and 3 bases, with 7 bases remaining between them. The CDR3 sequence is 11 residues long. CDR3: CASLGDTEAFF. The CDR3 DNA reads TGTGCCAGCTTAGGGGACACTGAAGCTTTCTTT.

The J gene is TRBJ2-6, the V gene TRBV6-6; no reliable D call. The CDR3 is 15 amino acids. Germline values: CDR1 MNHNY, CDR2 SVGAGI (reference sequence). V gave up 10 bases and J gave up 0 bases, with 13 bases separating them. The CDR3 protein is CAISPRLSGANVLTF. The CDR3 DNA reads TGTGCCATCTCCCCCCGGCTCTCTGGGGCCAACGTCCTGACTTTC.

The chain joins TRBV18 to TRBJ1-2, with D uncertain. CDR1 and CDR2 (germline): KGHSH, LQKENI. This CDR3 has 13 residues. Trimming removed 1 base from V and 6 bases from J, with 9 bases in between. The CDR3 region has the DNA TGTGCCAGCTCACCACAGGGTTATGATGGCTACACCTTC. Translated: CASSPQGYDGYTF.

The gene calls are TRBV10-1 and TRBJ2-7; the D gene is possibly TRBD2 (7 bases). The V gene's germline CDR1 is WNHNN and CDR2 SYGVQD (reference sequence). CDR3 length: 9 amino acids. CDR3 DNA: TGCGCCAGCAGCGAAGGGGGGGAGGTC. This encodes CASSEGGEV.

This sequence joins TRBV5-4 and TRBJ1-1; D might be TRBD1 (5 bases). V was pared by 3 bases and J by 2 bases, with 17 bases between. This CDR3 contains 16 residues. Germline loops: CDR1 SGHNT, CDR2 YYREEE (reference sequence). The CDR3 DNA is TGTGCCAGCAGCTCGTTGGGACGGCGATCCAACACTGAAGCTTTCTTT. Translated: CASSSLGRRSNTEAFF.

The V and J genes are TRBV29-1 and TRBJ1-1; 9 bases are a match to TRBD1. The CDR3 sequence is 14 residues long. The trim removed 6 bases at V and 7 bases at J, leaving 12 bases unmatched. Looked up from germline, CDR1 is SQVTM and CDR2 is ANQGSEA. DNA of the CDR3: TGCAGCGTCCTTACCTCCGGGACAGGGAGTGAAGCTTTCTTT. This codes for CSVLTSGTGSEAFF.

The chain's CDR3 is CASSLGSRVGGNTIYF. The CDR3 region has the DNA TGTGCCAGCAGCTTGGGCAGCAGAGTAGGTGGAAACACCATATATTTT. This chain links TRBV5-6 with TRBJ1-3; D is ambiguous. V was shortened by 0 bases and J by 3 bases, with 13 bases between the two germline ends. Germline CDR1 is SGHDT and CDR2 is YYEEEE. The CDR3 is 16 amino acids.

The V call is TRBV4-2, the J call TRBJ2-7, with D perhaps assigned TRBD1 or TRBD2 (6 bases each). The germline V gene encodes CDR1 LGHNA and CDR2 YNFKEQ. This CDR3 has 15 amino acids. V lost 1 base and J lost 5, with 15 bases in between. The CDR3 reads CASSQVKGGGDEQYF. The DNA for the CDR3 is TGTGCCAGCAGCCAAGTGAAGGGGGGCGGGGACGAGCAGTACTTC.

The rearrangement links TRBV7-3 to TRBJ2-2; D is ambiguous. Germline V gives CDR1 SGHTA, CDR2 FQGTGA. The germline V and J ends were trimmed by 5 bases and 5 bases, with 9 bases remaining between them. The CDR3 sequence is 13 residues long. The CDR3 region is CASSPSQTGELFF. The CDR3 DNA follows: TGTGCCAGCAGCCCGTCCCAGACCGGGGAGCTGTTTTTT.

The rearrangement joins TRBV7-3 to TRBJ1-2, with 7 nucleotides matching TRBD1. The ends lost 4 bases at V and 6 bases at J; junction bases unmatched: 5. This CDR3 spans 13 amino acids. Germline V gene sequence: CDR1 SGHTA, CDR2 FQGTGA. This chain's CDR3 is CASSSTGRDGYTF. The CDR3, as DNA: TGTGCCAGCAGCTCGACAGGGCGAGATGGCTACACCTTC.

This clone has only one observation. The chain has TRBV28 and TRBJ1-2; D is unresolved. Germline V gene sequence: CDR1 MDHEN, CDR2 SYDVKM. The V end lost 5 bases, the J end lost 4 bases, and 17 bases lay between the germline ends. There are 15 residues in the CDR3. CDR3 bases: TGTGCCAGCAGTCCCCCCTCGACGGAACTCTATGGCTACACCTTC. As protein: CASSPPSTELYGYTF.

This clone appeared a few times. The chain carries TRBV10-3 and TRBJ2-5; 12 positions match TRBD2. V was clipped by 10 bases and J by 2 bases; unmatched bases: 5. Germline V gene sequence: CDR1 ENHRY, CDR2 SYGVKD. CDR3 length: 14 amino acids. CDR3: CATSGTSGQETQYF. The CDR3 nucleotides are TGTGCCACCTCCGGGACTAGCGGGCAAGAGACCCAGTACTTC.